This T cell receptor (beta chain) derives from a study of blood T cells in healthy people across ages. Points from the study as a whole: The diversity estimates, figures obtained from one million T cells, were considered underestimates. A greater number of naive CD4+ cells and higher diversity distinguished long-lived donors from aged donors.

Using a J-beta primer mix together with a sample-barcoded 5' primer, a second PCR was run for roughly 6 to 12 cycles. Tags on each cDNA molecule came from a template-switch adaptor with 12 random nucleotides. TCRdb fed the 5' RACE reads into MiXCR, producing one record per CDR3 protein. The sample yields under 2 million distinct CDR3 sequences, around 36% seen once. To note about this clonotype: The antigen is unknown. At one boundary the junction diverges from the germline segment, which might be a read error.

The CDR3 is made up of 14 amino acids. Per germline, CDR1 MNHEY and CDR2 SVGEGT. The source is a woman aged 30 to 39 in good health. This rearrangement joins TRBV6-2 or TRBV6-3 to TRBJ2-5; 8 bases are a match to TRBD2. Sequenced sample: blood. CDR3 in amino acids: CVSNRAGDQETQYF. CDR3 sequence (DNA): TGTGTCAGCAACCGAGCGGGGGACCAAGAGACCCAGTACTTC.